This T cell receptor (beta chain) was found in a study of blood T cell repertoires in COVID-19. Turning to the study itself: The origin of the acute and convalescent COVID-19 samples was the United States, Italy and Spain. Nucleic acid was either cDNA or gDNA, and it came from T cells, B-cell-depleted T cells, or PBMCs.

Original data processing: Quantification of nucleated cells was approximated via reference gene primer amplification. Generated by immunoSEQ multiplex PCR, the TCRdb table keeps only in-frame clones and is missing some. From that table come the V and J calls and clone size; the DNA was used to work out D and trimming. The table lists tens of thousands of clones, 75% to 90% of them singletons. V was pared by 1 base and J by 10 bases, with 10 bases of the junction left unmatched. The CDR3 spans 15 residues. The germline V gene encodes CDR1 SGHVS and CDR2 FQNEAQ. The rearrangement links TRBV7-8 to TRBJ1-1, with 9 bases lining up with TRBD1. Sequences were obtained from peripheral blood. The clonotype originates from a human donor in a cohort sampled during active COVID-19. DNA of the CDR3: TGTGCCAGCAGCTTAGGGGACAGGGATTTAAGGGGAGCTTTCTTT. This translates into CASSLGDRDLRGAFF.